One sample yielded the 18 T cell receptor beta chains listed below, sequenced in a study of STAT3 mutations in large granular lymphocyte leukemia. These receptors' antigens are unknown. Sequencing was performed with immunoSEQ multiplex PCR; in TCRdb, only in-frame clones are kept and a portion is missing. The table has around 13,000 clones, over 70% seen once. Study-level results: At least one immunodominant TCR beta clonotype appeared in every T-cell large granular lymphocyte leukemia patient.

Sequenced material: peripheral blood mononuclear cells. All receptors derive from a man aged 55 to 70 with T-cell large granular lymphocyte leukemia. Some clones in this sample may be carry-over from other donors' samples.

This chain links TRBV7-8 with TRBJ2-3; D perhaps matches TRBD2 (6 bases). With 4 bases removed from V and 0 bases from J, the gap between germline ends came to 14 bases. CDR1 is SGHVS, CDR2 FQNEAQ, per germline. This CDR3 has 16 amino acids. CDR3 in DNA: TGTGCCAGCAGCTGGGGCCTAGCGCGAAGCACAGATACGCAGTATTTT. Protein sequence: CASSWGLARSTDTQYF.

This rearrangement joins TRBV14 to TRBJ2-3; the match to TRBD2 covers 16 bases. With V trimmed by 3 bases and J by 3 bases, 6 bases remained unmatched. Germline V gives CDR1 SGHDN, CDR2 FVKESK. CDR3 size: 18 residues. The CDR3: CASSQPGLAGGPTDTQYF. The CDR3 DNA follows: TGTGCCAGCAGCCAGCCGGGACTAGCGGGAGGGCCGACAGATACGCAGTATTTT.

The chain links TRBV7-8 to TRBJ1-6, with 7 bases lining up with TRBD1. V was pared by 3 bases and J by 7 bases, with 3 bases of the junction left unmatched. The V gene's germline CDR1 is SGHVS and CDR2 FQNEAQ. This CDR3 region has 14 residues. CDR3 protein: CASSFQGGNSPLHF. In nucleotides, the CDR3 is TGTGCCAGCAGCTTTCAGGGGGGAAATTCACCCCTCCACTTT.

This chain connects TRBV28 to TRBJ1-6, with D unresolved. Germline V gene lookup returns CDR1 MDHEN and CDR2 SYDVKM. V was cut by 6 bases and J by 0 bases, with 9 bases left in between. The CDR3 loop spans 15 amino acids. The CDR3, as DNA: TGTGCCAGCAGCCCTCCCCACTCCTATAATTCACCCCTCCACTTT. It codes for CASSPPHSYNSPLHF.

This clone has only a few counts. The chain links TRBV5-1 to TRBJ1-2; maybe TRBD1 (5 bases). In germline, CDR1 is SGHRS, CDR2 YFSETQ. The CDR3 is 14 amino acids. V lost 0 bases to trimming and J lost 4 bases, with 10 bases between them. This chain's CDR3 is CASSLGGDSYGYTF. DNA of the CDR3: TGCGCCAGCAGCTTGGGAGGTGACAGCTATGGCTACACCTTC.

The DNA for the CDR3 is TGTGCCAGCAGCTTAAGGGGGATTCGGTACGAGCAGTACTTC. Amino acid sequence: CASSLRGIRYEQYF. The chain uses TRBV28 and TRBJ2-7, with D possibly matching TRBD1 (6 bases). Trimming shortened V by 6 bases and J by 4 bases, and 16 bases separated the two germline ends. The CDR3 covers 14 residues. Germline CDR1 is MDHEN and CDR2 is SYDVKM.

The chain employs TRBV5-1 and TRBJ2-3, with D perhaps assigned TRBD1 or TRBD2 (6 bases each). The V gene lost 3 bases and the J gene lost 6 bases, with 14 bases spanning the gap. Looked up from germline, CDR1 is SGHRS and CDR2 is YFSETQ. The CDR3 extends over 14 amino acids. The chain's CDR3 is CASSSLGGGDTQYF. The CDR3 DNA follows: TGCGCCAGCAGCTCGCTTGGAGGGGGGGATACGCAGTATTTT.

V usage is TRBV19 and J usage is TRBJ2-7; TRBD2 might be the D (5 bases). The CDR3 spans 13 residues. Germline CDR1 and CDR2: LNHDA and SQIVND (reference sequence). V was cut by 9 bases and J by 5 bases, with 17 bases left in between. Written as DNA, the CDR3 is TGTGCCAGCGCCCCTAGAGGGTGGGACGAGCAGTACTTC. Translated, it gives CASAPRGWDEQYF.

The rearrangement joins TRBV10-1 to TRBJ2-7; 8 bases line up with TRBD1. The CDR3 consists of 16 residues. From germline, CDR1 is WNHNN and CDR2 SYGVQD (reference sequence). V lost 6 bases and J lost 7; bases outside the gene matches: 17. The CDR3 DNA is TGCGCCAGCAGGAGGACAGGGACAGATATAGTGCGTGAGCAGTACTTC. Its protein product is CASRRTGTDIVREQYF.

The V call is TRBV28, the J call TRBJ1-6, with a tentative D call TRBD1 (6 bases). Trimming shortened V by 5 bases and J by 6 bases, and 11 bases separated the two germline ends. The CDR3 has 14 residues. Germline V gives CDR1 MDHEN, CDR2 SYDVKM. CDR3 residues: CASSPGDGNSPLHF. CDR3 bases: TGTGCCAGCAGTCCAGGGGATGGTAATTCACCCCTCCACTTT.

The V and J genes are TRBV5-1 and TRBJ2-3; the D gene is possibly TRBD2 (6 bases). From germline, CDR1 is SGHRS and CDR2 YFSETQ. V lost 5 bases to trimming and J lost 2 bases, with 12 bases between them. This CDR3 has 14 residues. CDR3 in DNA: TGCGCCAGCAGGGGGGAGGCCTTCACAGATACGCAGTATTTT. Translation: CASRGEAFTDTQYF.

This chain links TRBV10-3 with TRBJ1-6; 8 bases agree with TRBD1. Germline V gene lookup returns CDR1 ENHRY and CDR2 SYGVKD. V lost 6 bases, J lost 7 bases, and 2 bases stayed unmatched. This CDR3 spans 13 amino acids. CDR3 nucleotide sequence: TGTGCCATCAGGACAGGGGACAATTCACCCCTCCACTTT. Protein product: CAIRTGDNSPLHF.

This rearrangement joins TRBV28 to TRBJ1-1, with D uncertain. Germline loops: CDR1 MDHEN, CDR2 SYDVKM. The CDR3 runs to 15 residues. Trimming shortened V by 7 bases and J by 0 bases, and 15 bases separated the two germline ends. The CDR3 DNA reads TGTGCCAGCACCATGATTGGGGTCCTGAACACTGAAGCTTTCTTT. Translated: CASTMIGVLNTEAFF.

The chain has TRBV30 and TRBJ1-6, with D perhaps TRBD1 (6 bases). Trimming shortened V by 2 bases and J by 6 bases, and 11 bases separated the two germline ends. Looked up from germline, CDR1 is GTSNPN and CDR2 is SVGIG (reference sequence). The CDR3 totals 14 residues. The CDR3 here is CAWSSDRFNSPLHF. CDR3 sequence (DNA): TGTGCCTGGAGTTCCGACAGGTTTAATTCACCCCTCCACTTT.

This clone showed up just once. V usage is TRBV25-1 and J usage is TRBJ2-3; 9 positions match TRBD2. CDR1 and CDR2 (germline): MGHDK, SYGVNS. CDR3 length: 16 residues. V dropped 2 bases and J dropped 2; count of bases not matched to a gene: 5. The CDR3 region has the DNA TGTGCCAGCAGTGAAGGACTAGCGATCAACACAGATACGCAGTATTTT. It translates to CASSEGLAINTDTQYF. The entire variable domain, with the rest obtained from reference TRBV25-1 and TRBJ2-3, is as follows: EADIYQTPRYLVIGTGKKITLECSQTMGHDKMYWYQQDPGMELHLIHYSYGVNSTEKGDLSSESTVSRIRTEHFPLTLESARPSHTSQYLCASSEGLAINTDTQYFGPGTRLTVL.

V gene TRBV9 combines with J gene TRBJ1-4; the D gene is possibly TRBD1 (6 bases). The CDR3 totals 14 residues. The V gene lost 1 base and the J gene lost 5 bases, with 9 bases spanning the gap. The germline CDR1 and CDR2 sequences are SGDLS and YYNGEE. This CDR3 is CASSVPQGNEKLFF. The CDR3 DNA follows: TGTGCCAGCAGCGTACCCCAGGGGAATGAAAAACTGTTTTTT.

The CDR3 sequence: CASRPGTRNNEQFF. The CDR3 nucleotides are TGTGCTAGCCGTCCCGGGACTCGTAACAATGAGCAGTTCTTC. The chain combines TRBV12-5 with TRBJ2-1, with a weak D call TRBD2 (6 bases). The germline CDR1 and CDR2 sequences are LGHNT and FRNRAP. This CDR3 spans 14 amino acids. The V end lost 9 bases, the J end lost 5 bases, and 17 bases lay between the germline ends.

This chain joins TRBV6-4 and TRBJ1-6; D remains ambiguous. V was pared by 6 bases and J by 4 bases, with 7 bases between. This CDR3 comprises 13 residues. Germline assignment: CDR1 MRHNA and CDR2 SNTAGT. DNA of the CDR3: TGTGCCAGCAGAGAGAGGTATAATTCACCCCTCCACTTT. Translated: CASRERYNSPLHF.